This T cell receptor (beta chain) was captured by sequencing in a study of T cell repertoires in cytomegalovirus infection (dated by TCRdb to between 2019 and 2020). Regarding the complete study: Alongside well-studied HLA-B-restricted epitopes, the peptide stimulations were aimed at recently identified HLA-C-restricted CMV epitopes, whose presentation resists viral immunomodulation. Because public TCR beta signatures pointed to carriage of CMV infection together with the matching HLA type, the HLA type of each donor mattered for the analysis. What the research found in general, with its limitations: Carriers of CMV infection plus the relevant HLA type were discriminated by the cumulative frequency of public TCR beta family members in the study cohort and in an independent roughly 370-donor cohort. The ex vivo response was dominated by HLA-C-restricted CMV-specific TCR beta clonotypes, and the single most frequent clonotype in two of eight donors was supplied by these HLA-C-restricted clonotypes.

TCRdb shows the sequencer as Illumina HiSeq 1500. TCRdb cleaned the public reads at Q25 with fastp, built clones with MiXCR and kept in-frame beta chains. All rows with the same CDR3 protein become a single entry with the most common DNA and genes. This sample is represented by about 770,000 distinct CDR3 sequences; 25% to 30% of them were singletons. Together, the top ten hold around 13% of the sample. The sample's treatment or condition label is to be understood as: in vitro stimulation with specific CMV peptide epitopes to enrich CMV-specific T cells. The CDR3, from cysteine to phenylalanine, totals 15 residues. Solely the CDR3 DNA is kept, with 45 bases framed from the first base. Deletion took 4 bases off V and 5 bases off J, with a span of 18 bases between the germline ends. According to the germline V gene, CDR1 reads SGHRS and CDR2 reads YFSETQ. This clonotype was seen at least ten times. What this receptor recognizes is not known. No clone much larger than this one lies a single base away; base qualities are absent.

This sequence was found in a human donor in good health (CMV status not recorded). Some clones in this sample may be carry-over from other donors' samples. The V gene is TRBV5-1 and the J gene is TRBJ2-5; the D gene cannot be resolved reliably. Sequenced material: cultured CD8+ T cells from PBMCs, taken from culture after CMV antigen stimulation. The CDR3 has the sequence CASSPGVSLVETQYF. The nucleotides read TGCGCCAGCAGCCCCGGAGTAAGTTTGGTGGAGACCCAGTACTTC.